This passage covers 26 T cell receptor beta chains from one sample sequenced in a study of blood T cell repertoires in COVID-19. The assay was immunoSEQ multiplex PCR, and TCRdb's table has in-frame clones only and misses some. The profile shows around 290,000 clones, 89% of them singletons. Sequenced input: PBMCs or T cells enriched from blood (not recorded which). All receptors derive from a woman in her 40s who had recovered from COVID-19.

The chain links TRBV19 to TRBJ1-5; 7 bases fit TRBD1. Germline V CDR1 and CDR2: LNHDA, SQIVND (reference sequence). J gave up 4 bases and V 7 bases, and 10 bases lay outside the gene matches. The CDR3 is 15 amino acids. This CDR3 reads CASTQKGDRNQPQHF. In nucleotides, the CDR3 is TGTGCCAGTACCCAAAAGGGGGACAGAAATCAGCCCCAGCATTTT.

The chain employs TRBV19 and TRBJ2-5; D might be TRBD2 (5 bases). The CDR3 is made up of 12 amino acids. Germline values: CDR1 LNHDA, CDR2 SQIVND (reference sequence). V was cut by 4 bases and J by 6 bases, with 9 bases left in between. CDR3 nucleotide sequence: TGTGCCAGTAGTACCTCCGGGAAGACCCAGTACTTC. Protein: CASSTSGKTQYF.

This clone was recorded a few times. The chain is built from TRBV19 and TRBJ2-1, with 9 bases identical to TRBD2. Germline loops: CDR1 LNHDA, CDR2 SQIVND (reference sequence). The V and J ends lost 3 bases and 0 bases, in that order; junction bases with no gene match: 6. The CDR3 is made up of 17 amino acids. As DNA, the CDR3 is TGTGCCAGTAGTATGGTCGCTAGCGGGGTCTCCTACAATGAGCAGTTCTTC. This translates into CASSMVASGVSYNEQFF.

This clone has only a few counts. The chain links TRBV7-2 to TRBJ2-2, with D possibly matching TRBD1 (6 bases). The CDR3 loop spans 14 amino acids. V lost 5 bases and J 7 bases, leaving 14 bases between the germline ends. Germline V gene sequence: CDR1 SGHTA, CDR2 FQGNSA. The CDR3 DNA reads as TGTGCCAGCAGCCTTTACAGGGTCCACGGGGAGCTGTTTTTT. It translates to CASSLYRVHGELFF.

The CDR3 loop is CASSRGSDGRDPYTGRVGYTF. CDR3 nucleotide sequence: TGTGCCAGCAGTAGGGGAAGCGACGGCAGGGATCCTTACACAGGGAGGGTTGGCTACACCTTC. The J gene is TRBJ1-2, the V gene TRBV9; D might be TRBD1 (6 bases). Germline V gene lookup returns CDR1 SGDLS and CDR2 YYNGEE. Trimming pared 5 bases from V and 7 bases from J, leaving 39 bases between. The CDR3 extends over 21 amino acids. Full variable domain (rest looked up from reference TRBV9 and TRBJ1-2): DSGVTQTPKHLITATGQRVTLRCSPRSGDLSVYWYQQSLDQGLQFLIQYYNGEERAKGNILERFSAQQFPDLHSELNLSSLELGDSALYFCASSRGSDGRDPYTGRVGYTFGSGTRLTVV.

In this sample, this clone turned up once. The chain joins TRBV19 to TRBJ2-7, with 9 bases that match TRBD1. The CDR3 has 14 amino acids. The trim removed 5 bases at V and 3 bases at J, leaving 5 bases unmatched. Germline CDR1 LNHDA, CDR2 SQIVND (reference sequence). The CDR3 DNA is TGTGCCAGTAGTTTAGGGACAGGGTTCTACGAGCAGTACTTC. Translation: CASSLGTGFYEQYF.

V usage is TRBV7-9 and J usage is TRBJ1-2; TRBD1 matches 8 bases. Per germline, CDR1 SEHNR and CDR2 FQNEAQ (reference sequence). With V trimmed by 5 bases and J by 7 bases, 9 bases remained unmatched. The CDR3 consists of 14 residues. For the CDR3, the DNA is TGTGCCAGCAGCCACGCCCAGGGGGCCGGTGGCTACACCTTC. Its protein product is CASSHAQGAGGYTF.

The CDR3 reads CASSQAKVTGNTGELFF. In DNA, the CDR3 is TGTGCCAGCAGCCAAGCTAAGGTGACAGGGAACACCGGGGAGCTGTTTTTT. This chain joins TRBV3-1 (or the pseudogene TRBV3-2) and TRBJ2-2; possible D gene TRBD1, 6 bases. This CDR3 spans 17 amino acids. Looked up from germline, CDR1 is LGHDT and CDR2 is YNNKEL (reference sequence). Trimming stripped 1 base from V and 1 base from J, with 13 bases between.

This chain joins TRBV19 and TRBJ1-5, with TRBD1 matching over 7 bases. The CDR3 contains 14 residues. The V segment lost 6 bases and the J segment 5 bases; nucleotides outside the gene matches: 7. Germline assignment: CDR1 LNHDA and CDR2 SQIVND (reference sequence). Here the CDR3 DNA reads TGTGCCAGTAGGGAGGACAGGTTCGATCAGCCCCAGCATTTT. Its translation is CASREDRFDQPQHF.

The chain has TRBV9 and TRBJ2-3, with 8 bases matching TRBD2. The CDR3 length is 16 residues. Germline lookup yields CDR1 SGDLS and CDR2 YYNGEE. The junction had 9 bases not matched to a gene; V was cut back by 3 bases and J by 3 bases. The chain's CDR3 is CASSAGGPSTTDTQYF. The CDR3 bases are TGTGCCAGCAGCGCGGGGGGGCCTTCAACTACAGATACGCAGTATTTT.

J is TRBJ2-7 and V is TRBV2, with 10 bases fitting TRBD1. CDR3 length: 12 residues. V was pared by 6 bases and J by 7 bases, with 3 bases of the junction left unmatched. Per the germline V gene, CDR1 is SNHLY and CDR2 is FYNNEI. The CDR3 here is CASRRDRGEQYF. The CDR3 DNA reads TGTGCCAGCAGGAGGGACAGGGGTGAGCAGTACTTC.

The CDR3 DNA reads as TGTGCCAGCAGCGTAGAGACAGCGAACACTGAAGCTTTCTTT. Protein product: CASSVETANTEAFF. The chain employs TRBV9 and TRBJ1-1; weak D call: TRBD1 (5 bases). Looked up from germline, CDR1 is SGDLS and CDR2 is YYNGEE. The CDR3 is 14 amino acids. The V end was cut by 0 bases, the J end by 1 base, with 7 bases between.

The rearrangement links TRBV19 to TRBJ2-2; TRBD1 agrees at 8 bases. There are 19 residues in the CDR3. Germline V gene data show CDR1 as LNHDA and CDR2 as SQIVND (reference sequence). Germline trimming cut 0 bases from V and 0 bases from J; bases unmatched to any gene: 9. Here the CDR3 reads CASSIDRRQGSPNTGELFF. CDR3 coding DNA: TGTGCCAGTAGTATAGATCGGAGACAGGGGAGCCCGAACACCGGGGAGCTGTTTTTT. Drawing the rest from reference TRBV19 and TRBJ2-2, the complete variable domain is DGGITQSPKYLFRKEGQNVTLSCEQNLNHDAMYWYRQDPGQGLRLIYYSQIVNDFQKGDIAEGYSVSREKKESFPLTVTSAQKNPTAFYLCASSIDRRQGSPNTGELFFGEGSRLTVL.

The CDR3 DNA is TGTGCCAGCAGTCGACAGGCAAACACCATATATTTT. Its protein is CASSRQANTIYF. V usage is TRBV6-6 and J usage is TRBJ1-3; D may be TRBD1 (6 bases). This CDR3 comprises 12 residues. Germline CDR1 MNHNY, CDR2 SVGAGI (reference sequence). Deletions cut 5 bases from V and 6 bases from J, with 8 bases between.

The chain couples TRBV20-1 to TRBJ2-1; TRBD2 might be the D (6 bases). Germline V lookup: CDR1 DFQATT, CDR2 SNEGSKA (reference sequence). The CDR3 is 15 amino acids. V lost 3 bases, J lost 0 bases, and 12 bases lay in between. The CDR3 DNA reads as TGCAGTGCTAGTAAGGCGGGAAGCTCCTACAATGAGCAGTTCTTC. It is translated as CSASKAGSSYNEQFF.

The rearrangement joins TRBV12-5 to TRBJ2-5; D call uncertain. This CDR3 contains 12 residues. V was clipped by 4 bases and J by 5 bases, with 8 bases between them. CDR1 and CDR2 (germline): LGHNT, FRNRAP. For the CDR3, the DNA is TGTGCTAGTGGTTCGGTCCCGGAGACCCAGTACTTC. Translated, it gives CASGSVPETQYF.

CDR3 sequence: CASSIDGGTNEKLFF. The CDR3 DNA reads as TGTGCCAGTAGTATTGATGGAGGGACTAATGAAAAACTGTTTTTT. The chain recombines TRBV19 with TRBJ1-4; D gene uncertain. This CDR3 is built from 15 residues. Germline V gene lookup returns CDR1 LNHDA and CDR2 SQIVND (reference sequence). The V end was cut by 3 bases, the J end by 2 bases, with 10 bases between.

This chain uses TRBV11-2 with TRBJ2-7, with 8 bases lining up with TRBD2. CDR1 and CDR2 from the germline V gene are SGHAT and FQNNGV. The CDR3 consists of 15 residues. V gave up 4 bases and J gave up 5 bases; unmatched junction bases: 10. CDR3 region: CASSSGGGRAHEQYF. The DNA for the CDR3 is TGTGCCAGCAGCTCCGGCGGGGGGAGGGCCCACGAGCAGTACTTC.

This clone was recorded only once. This chain connects TRBV11-2 to TRBJ2-1; 11 nucleotides line up with TRBD2. V trimming: 6 bases; J trimming: 0 bases; junction bases outside the gene matches: 13. The germline CDR1 and CDR2 sequences are SGHAT and FQNNGV. There are 19 residues in the CDR3. CDR3 nucleotides: TGTGCCAGCAGAGGGTGGGCTAGCGGGGGGCTCCTCTCCTACAATGAGCAGTTCTTC. Residues: CASRGWASGGLLSYNEQFF.

Only one count was recorded for this clone. This chain uses TRBV11-2 with TRBJ2-3, with TRBD2 matching over 12 bases. Losses at the gene ends were 0 bases for V and 5 bases for J; bases not matched to a gene: 9. Germline V CDR1 and CDR2: SGHAT, FQNNGV. The CDR3 length is 18 residues. Written as DNA, the CDR3 is TGTGCCAGCAGCTTAGAAACGGGTCTAGCGGGGGGGCGAGATACGCAGTATTTT. Protein product: CASSLETGLAGGRDTQYF.

The chain uses TRBV9 and TRBJ2-2; 9 bases match TRBD1. Germline V lookup: CDR1 SGDLS, CDR2 YYNGEE. The CDR3 length is 16 residues. With 4 bases clipped from V and 2 bases from J, the junction kept 6 bases outside the gene matches. The CDR3 DNA reads TGTGCCAGCAGCTCGCGGACAGGGGCCAACACCGGGGAGCTGTTTTTT. Translating gives CASSSRTGANTGELFF.

The chain carries TRBV10-3 and TRBJ1-4; possible D gene TRBD1, 6 bases. The CDR3 runs to 15 residues. V lost 6 bases and J 7 bases, leaving 18 bases between the germline ends. The germline CDR1 and CDR2 sequences are ENHRY and SYGVKD. CDR3 bases: TGTGCCATCAGCGGGGACAAGGGAGGGGGTGAAAAACTGTTTTTT. Protein product: CAISGDKGGGEKLFF.

V usage is TRBV30 and J usage is TRBJ1-2; D may be TRBD1 (5 bases). CDR3 length: 17 residues. Germline lookup yields CDR1 GTSNPN and CDR2 SVGIG (reference sequence). Deletions cut 0 bases from V and 2 bases from J, with 19 bases between. CDR3 in amino acids: CAWSVGSSRGQNYGYTF. The CDR3 nucleotides are TGTGCCTGGAGTGTAGGGTCGAGTAGGGGTCAGAACTATGGCTACACCTTC.

The CDR3 is CASSLQGVRNTGELFF. For the CDR3, the DNA is TGTGCCAGCTCACTACAGGGGGTCCGGAACACCGGGGAGCTGTTTTTT. The chain recombines TRBV18 with TRBJ2-2, with 8 bases that match TRBD1. The CDR3 sequence is 16 residues long. V dropped 4 bases and J dropped 1; count of bases not matched to a gene: 5. Germline CDR1 and CDR2: KGHSH and LQKENI.

This clone was seen only a few times. The J gene is TRBJ1-5, the V gene TRBV3-1 (or the pseudogene TRBV3-2); D remains unclear. Germline V lookup: CDR1 LGHDT, CDR2 YNNKEL (reference sequence). Trimming shortened V by 3 bases and J by 4 bases, and 19 bases separated the two germline ends. The CDR3 loop spans 17 amino acids. CDR3 bases: TGTGCCAGCAGCCACGCCCACCGGGAGGGCTTAAATCAGCCCCAGCATTTT. Encoded protein: CASSHAHREGLNQPQHF.

This chain links TRBV19 with TRBJ1-6; D possibly corresponds to TRBD1 (6 bases). The V and J ends lost 4 bases and 9 bases respectively, with 16 bases between them. The CDR3 has 15 residues. Germline V gene data show CDR1 as LNHDA and CDR2 as SQIVND (reference sequence). The DNA of the CDR3 is TGTGCCAGTAGTAAATTACCGGACAGTCTTTCACCCCTCCACTTT. Amino acids: CASSKLPDSLSPLHF.